This entry concerns a single T cell receptor beta chain. Its antigen is unidentified. PCR employed 60 Vbeta and 13 Jbeta primers. Using immunoSEQ multiplex PCR, the repertoire was profiled, and TCRdb retains in-frame clones only, with some absent. The data hold over 65,000 clones, with approximately 78% observed a single time. The source of the sample is a study of cytomegalovirus exposure and HLA in healthy donors. Findings of the study overall: For cytomegalovirus status, the classifier reportedly gave diagnoses with high specificity and sensitivity.

The CDR3 loop spans 15 amino acids. After removal of 5 bases from V and 1 base from J, the junction contained 5 bases not matched to a gene. Germline CDR1 and CDR2: SGHTA and FQGNSA. The sequence was collected from a woman aged 25-40 years in good health and CMV-seronegative. The sequenced sample consisted of PBMCs. The chain carries TRBV7-2 and TRBJ2-5; TRBD2 agrees at 9 bases. CDR3: CASSQPRGGQETQYF. The CDR3 coding sequence is TGTGCCAGCAGCCAGCCGCGGGGGGGCCAAGAGACCCAGTACTTC. The whole variable domain, remainder taken from reference TRBV7-2 and TRBJ2-5, is GAGVSQSPSNKVTEKGKDVELRCDPISGHTALYWYRQSLGQGLEFLIYFQGNSAPDKSGLPSDRFSAERTGGSVSTLTIQRTQQEDSAVYLCASSQPRGGQETQYFGPGTRLLVL.